Below, 3 T cell receptor beta chains from the same sample are listed, as sequenced in a study of blood T cell repertoires in COVID-19. Sequenced by immunoSEQ multiplex PCR; TCRdb stores in-frame clones only, minus some. Of about 100,000 clones in the sample, nearly 90% are singletons; the top ten hold under 7%. Input material: peripheral blood. The receptors here all came from a woman aged 55-70 years with acute or convalescent COVID-19.

This rearrangement joins TRBV29-1 to TRBJ1-6; D may be TRBD1 (5 bases). Germline loops: CDR1 SQVTM, CDR2 ANQGSEA. Trimming removed 6 bases from V and 3 bases from J, with 15 bases in between. The CDR3 has 15 amino acids. The CDR3 sequence: CSVRTGDYYNSPLHF. CDR3 bases: TGCAGCGTCCGGACCGGGGACTACTATAATTCACCCCTCCACTTT.

This clone was seen only a few times. The chain recombines TRBV18 with TRBJ1-2; D not resolved. From germline, CDR1 is KGHSH and CDR2 LQKENI. This CDR3 contains 15 residues. The V and J ends lost 0 bases and 0 bases respectively, with 8 bases between them. The CDR3 DNA follows: TGTGCCAGCTCACCACCATCGGTTGCTAACTATGGCTACACCTTC. This sequence encodes CASSPPSVANYGYTF.

This sequence joins TRBV27 and TRBJ2-1, with 10 positions matching TRBD2. CDR1 and CDR2 from the germline V gene are MNHEY and SMNVEV (reference sequence). The length of the CDR3 is 15 residues. V lost 5 bases to trimming and J lost 9 bases; unmatched junction nucleotides: 10. CDR3 nucleotide sequence: TGTGCCAGCAGTCCGTGGCTAGCGGGAGTCAGTGAGCAGTTCTTC. Amino acid sequence: CASSPWLAGVSEQFF.